The sequence of this TCR beta chain was determined in a study of T cell changes during pregnancy in multiple sclerosis. Clones were read by immunoSEQ multiplex PCR, and TCRdb kept only the in-frame ones, dropping some. This table holds about 40,000 clones, approximately 91% found once. Germline lookup yields CDR1 LGHNA and CDR2 YNFKEQ. CDR3 length: 16 amino acids. Unmatched junction bases numbered 8, after V lost 3 bases and J lost 5 bases. This clonotype was sampled from a female donor in good health, enrolled as a control in a pregnancy study. The material sequenced was CD4+ T cells from peripheral blood mononuclear cells, taken in the third trimester of pregnancy. This chain links TRBV4-2 with TRBJ1-2; 11 nucleotides agree with TRBD1. In DNA, the CDR3 is TGTGCCAGCAGCCAGGATTCCGGGACAGGGGGGTATGGCTACACCTTC. Translation: CASSQDSGTGGYGYTF.